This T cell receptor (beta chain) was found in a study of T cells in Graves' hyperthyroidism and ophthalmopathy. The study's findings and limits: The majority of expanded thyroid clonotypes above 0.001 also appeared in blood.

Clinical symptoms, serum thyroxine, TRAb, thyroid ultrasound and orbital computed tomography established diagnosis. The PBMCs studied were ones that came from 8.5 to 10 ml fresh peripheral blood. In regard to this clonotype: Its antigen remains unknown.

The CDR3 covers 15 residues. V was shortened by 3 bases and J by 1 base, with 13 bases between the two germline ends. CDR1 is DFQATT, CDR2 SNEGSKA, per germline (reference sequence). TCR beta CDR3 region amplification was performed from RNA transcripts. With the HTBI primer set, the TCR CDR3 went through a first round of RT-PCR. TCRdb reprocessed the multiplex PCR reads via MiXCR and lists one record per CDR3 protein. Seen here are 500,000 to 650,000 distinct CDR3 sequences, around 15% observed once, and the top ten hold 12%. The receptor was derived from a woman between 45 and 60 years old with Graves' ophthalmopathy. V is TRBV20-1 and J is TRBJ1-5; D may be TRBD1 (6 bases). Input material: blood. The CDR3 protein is CSASVGGQSNQPQHF. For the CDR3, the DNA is TGCAGTGCTAGTGTTGGAGGACAGAGCAATCAGCCCCAGCATTTT.